This TCR beta chain is from a study of OX40 agonist ivuxolimab in advanced cancers. Overall study findings and caveats: The specificity for antigen of the expanded peripheral T cells was not determined.

As for this clone: Its cognate antigen is unknown. The junction shows a germline mismatch at one end, possibly a read error. This same CDR3 is encoded by further DNA sequences in the sample.

CDR3 length: 13 residues. Germline assignment: CDR1 SGHVS and CDR2 FQNEAQ. The assay was immunoSEQ multiplex PCR, and TCRdb's table has in-frame clones only and misses some. This table holds tens of thousands of clones, 80% to 90% found once. The chain links TRBV7-8 to TRBJ2-3, with 10 nucleotides matching TRBD2. The sample was CD4+ or CD8+ T cells sorted from blood, taken in a trial of the OX40 agonist ivuxolimab. This TCR derives from an adult with an advanced solid tumor such as melanoma, head and neck, liver or kidney cancer. The CDR3, as DNA: TGTGCCAGCAGCCTAGCGGGAGCGGATACGCAGTATTTT. This encodes CASSLAGADTQYF.